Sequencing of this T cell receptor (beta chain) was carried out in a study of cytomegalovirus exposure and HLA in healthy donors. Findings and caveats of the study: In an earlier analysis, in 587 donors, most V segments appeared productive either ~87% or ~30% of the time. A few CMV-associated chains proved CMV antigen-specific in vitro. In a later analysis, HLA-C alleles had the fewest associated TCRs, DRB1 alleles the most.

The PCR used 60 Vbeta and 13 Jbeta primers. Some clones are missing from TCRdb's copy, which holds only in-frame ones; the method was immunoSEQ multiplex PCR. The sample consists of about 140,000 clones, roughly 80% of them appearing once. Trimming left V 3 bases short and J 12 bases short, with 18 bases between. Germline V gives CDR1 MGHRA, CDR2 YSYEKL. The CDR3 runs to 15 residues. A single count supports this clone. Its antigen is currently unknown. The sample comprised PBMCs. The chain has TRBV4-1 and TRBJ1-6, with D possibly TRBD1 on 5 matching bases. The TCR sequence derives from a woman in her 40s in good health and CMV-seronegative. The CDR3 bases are TGCGCCAGCAGCCACCCCGACACCGTAGGGGAACCCCTCCACTTT. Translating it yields CASSHPDTVGEPLHF.